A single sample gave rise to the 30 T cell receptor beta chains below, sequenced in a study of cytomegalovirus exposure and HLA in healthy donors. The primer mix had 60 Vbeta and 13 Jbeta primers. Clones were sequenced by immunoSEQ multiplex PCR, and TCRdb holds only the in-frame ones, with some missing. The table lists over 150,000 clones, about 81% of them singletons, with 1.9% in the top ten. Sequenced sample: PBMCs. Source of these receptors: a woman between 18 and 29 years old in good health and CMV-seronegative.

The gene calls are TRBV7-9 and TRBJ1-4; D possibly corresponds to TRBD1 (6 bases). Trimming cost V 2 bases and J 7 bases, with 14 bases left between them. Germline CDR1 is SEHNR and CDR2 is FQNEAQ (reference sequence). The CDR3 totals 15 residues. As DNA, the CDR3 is TGTGCCAGCAGCTTATACCAGGGGCTAGTTGAAAAACTGTTTTTT. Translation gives CASSLYQGLVEKLFF.

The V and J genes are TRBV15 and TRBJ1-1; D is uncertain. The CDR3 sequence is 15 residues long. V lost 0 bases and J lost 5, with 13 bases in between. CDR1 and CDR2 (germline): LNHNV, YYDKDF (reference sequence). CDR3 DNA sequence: TGTGCCACCAGCAGAGATATAGGTCGGGGAACTGAAGCTTTCTTT. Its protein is CATSRDIGRGTEAFF.

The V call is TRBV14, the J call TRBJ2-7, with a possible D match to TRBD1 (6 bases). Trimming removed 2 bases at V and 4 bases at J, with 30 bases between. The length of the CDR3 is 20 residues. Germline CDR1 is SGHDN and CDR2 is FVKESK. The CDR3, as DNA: TGTGCCAGCAGCCAATACAGCGGACAGCTACAAGTACCGACTGTATACGAGCAGTACTTC. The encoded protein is CASSQYSGQLQVPTVYEQYF.

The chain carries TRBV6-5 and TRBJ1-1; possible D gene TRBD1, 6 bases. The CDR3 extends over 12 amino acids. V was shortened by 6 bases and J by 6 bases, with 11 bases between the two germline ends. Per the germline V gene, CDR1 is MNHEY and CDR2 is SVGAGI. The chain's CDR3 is CASRSQGAEAFF. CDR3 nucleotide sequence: TGTGCCAGCAGGTCACAGGGAGCTGAAGCTTTCTTT.

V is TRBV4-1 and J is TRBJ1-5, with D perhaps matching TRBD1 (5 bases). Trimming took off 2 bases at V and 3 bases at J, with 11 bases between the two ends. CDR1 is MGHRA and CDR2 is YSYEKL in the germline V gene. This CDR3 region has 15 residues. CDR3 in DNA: TGCGCCAGCAGCCAAATAGGGGCCGTCAATCAGCCCCAGCATTTT. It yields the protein CASSQIGAVNQPQHF.

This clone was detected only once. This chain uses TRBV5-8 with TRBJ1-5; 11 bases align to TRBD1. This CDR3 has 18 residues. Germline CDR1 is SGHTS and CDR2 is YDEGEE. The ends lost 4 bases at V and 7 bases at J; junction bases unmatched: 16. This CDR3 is CASSASPSGTGGRQPQHF. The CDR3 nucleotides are TGTGCCAGCAGCGCTTCACCTTCCGGGACAGGGGGTAGGCAGCCCCAGCATTTT.

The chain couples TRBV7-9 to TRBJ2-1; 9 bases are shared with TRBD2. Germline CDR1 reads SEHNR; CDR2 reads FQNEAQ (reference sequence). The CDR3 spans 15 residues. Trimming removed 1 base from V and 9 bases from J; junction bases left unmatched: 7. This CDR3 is CASSLGPSGAGEQFF. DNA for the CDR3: TGTGCCAGCAGCTTAGGGCCTAGCGGGGCGGGTGAGCAGTTCTTC.

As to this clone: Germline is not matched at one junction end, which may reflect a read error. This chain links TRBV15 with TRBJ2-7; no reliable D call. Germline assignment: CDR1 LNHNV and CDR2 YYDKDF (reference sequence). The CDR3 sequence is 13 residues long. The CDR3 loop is CTTSRDLQSEQYF. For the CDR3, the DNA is TGTACCACCAGCAGAGATCTACAGTCCGAGCAGTACTTC.

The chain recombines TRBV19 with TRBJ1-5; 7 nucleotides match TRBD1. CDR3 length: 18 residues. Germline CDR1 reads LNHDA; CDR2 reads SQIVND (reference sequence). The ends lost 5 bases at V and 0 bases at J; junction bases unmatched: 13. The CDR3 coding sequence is TGTGCCAGTAGTCCAAATTGGGACAGCCTTTATAGCAATCAGCCCCAGCATTTT. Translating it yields CASSPNWDSLYSNQPQHF.

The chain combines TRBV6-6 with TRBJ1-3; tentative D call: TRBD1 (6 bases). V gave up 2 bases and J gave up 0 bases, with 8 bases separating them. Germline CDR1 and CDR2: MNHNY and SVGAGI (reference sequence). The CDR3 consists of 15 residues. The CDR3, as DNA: TGTGCCAGCAGTTACCAGGGGACCTCTGGAAACACCATATATTTT. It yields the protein CASSYQGTSGNTIYF.

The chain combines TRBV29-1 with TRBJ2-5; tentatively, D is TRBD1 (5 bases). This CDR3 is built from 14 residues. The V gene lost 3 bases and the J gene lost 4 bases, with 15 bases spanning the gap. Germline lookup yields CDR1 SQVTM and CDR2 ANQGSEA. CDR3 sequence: CSVDSGKRLETQYF. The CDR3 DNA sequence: TGCAGCGTTGATTCAGGGAAGAGGCTAGAGACCCAGTACTTC.

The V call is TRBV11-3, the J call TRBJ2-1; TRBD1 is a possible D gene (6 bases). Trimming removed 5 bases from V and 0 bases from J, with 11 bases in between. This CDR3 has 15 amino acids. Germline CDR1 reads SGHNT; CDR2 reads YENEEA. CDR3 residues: CASSLQGPSYNEQFF. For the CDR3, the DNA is TGTGCCAGCAGCCTTCAGGGGCCCTCCTACAATGAGCAGTTCTTC.

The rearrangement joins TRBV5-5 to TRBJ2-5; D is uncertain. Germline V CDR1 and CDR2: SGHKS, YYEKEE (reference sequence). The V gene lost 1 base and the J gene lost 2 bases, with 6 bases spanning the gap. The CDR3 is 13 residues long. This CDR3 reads CASSLFLQETQYF. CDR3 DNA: TGTGCCAGCAGCTTGTTCCTGCAAGAGACCCAGTACTTC.

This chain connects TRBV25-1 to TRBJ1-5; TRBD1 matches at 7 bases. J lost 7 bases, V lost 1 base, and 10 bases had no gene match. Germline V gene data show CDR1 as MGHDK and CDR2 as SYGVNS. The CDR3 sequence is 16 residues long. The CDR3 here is CASSESETGFRQPQHF. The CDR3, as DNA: TGTGCCAGCAGTGAATCGGAGACAGGGTTCCGCCAGCCCCAGCATTTT.

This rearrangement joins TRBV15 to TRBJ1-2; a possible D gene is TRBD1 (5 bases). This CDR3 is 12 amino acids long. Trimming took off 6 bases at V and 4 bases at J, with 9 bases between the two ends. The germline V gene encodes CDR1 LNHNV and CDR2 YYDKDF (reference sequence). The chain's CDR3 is CATSGGTYGYTF. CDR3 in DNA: TGTGCCACCAGTGGAGGGACCTATGGCTACACCTTC.

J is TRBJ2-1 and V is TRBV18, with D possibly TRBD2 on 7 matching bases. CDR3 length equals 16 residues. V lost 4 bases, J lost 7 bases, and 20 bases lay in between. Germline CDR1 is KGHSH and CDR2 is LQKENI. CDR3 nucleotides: TGTGCCAGCTCACTGGTTGGGGGCGGGAGTCGAAATGAGCAGTTCTTC. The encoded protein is CASSLVGGGSRNEQFF.

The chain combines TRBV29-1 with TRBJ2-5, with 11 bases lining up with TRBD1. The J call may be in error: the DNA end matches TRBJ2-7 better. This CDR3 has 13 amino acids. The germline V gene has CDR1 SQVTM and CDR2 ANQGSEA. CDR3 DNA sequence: TGCAGCGCTGGGAGGGACAGGGGGTACGAGCAGTACTTC. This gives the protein CSAGRDRGYEQYF.

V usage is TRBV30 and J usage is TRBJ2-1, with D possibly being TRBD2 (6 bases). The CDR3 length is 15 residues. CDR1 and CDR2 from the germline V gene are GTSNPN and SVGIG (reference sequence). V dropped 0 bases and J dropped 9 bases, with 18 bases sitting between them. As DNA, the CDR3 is TGTGCCTGGAGTGTACTTTGGGCGGGAAAGGGTGAGCAGTTCTTC. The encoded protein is CAWSVLWAGKGEQFF.

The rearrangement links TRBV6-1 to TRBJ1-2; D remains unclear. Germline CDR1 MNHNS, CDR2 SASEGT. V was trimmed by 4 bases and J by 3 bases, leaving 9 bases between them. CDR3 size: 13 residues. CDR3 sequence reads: CASSADGDYGYTF. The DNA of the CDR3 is TGTGCCAGCAGTGCCGACGGGGACTATGGCTACACCTTC.

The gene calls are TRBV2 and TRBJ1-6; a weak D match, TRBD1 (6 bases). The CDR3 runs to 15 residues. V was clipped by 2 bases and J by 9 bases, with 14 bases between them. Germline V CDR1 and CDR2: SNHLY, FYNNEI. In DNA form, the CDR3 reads TGTGCCAGCAGTGAACTAGGACAGTCTGGTTCACCCCTCCACTTT. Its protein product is CASSELGQSGSPLHF. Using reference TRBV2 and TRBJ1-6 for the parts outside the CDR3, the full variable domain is EPEVTQTPSHQVTQMGQEVILRCVPISNHLYFYWYRQILGQKVEFLVSFYNNEISEKSEIFDDQFSVERPDGSNFTLKIRSTKLEDSAMYFCASSELGQSGSPLHFGNGTRLTVT.

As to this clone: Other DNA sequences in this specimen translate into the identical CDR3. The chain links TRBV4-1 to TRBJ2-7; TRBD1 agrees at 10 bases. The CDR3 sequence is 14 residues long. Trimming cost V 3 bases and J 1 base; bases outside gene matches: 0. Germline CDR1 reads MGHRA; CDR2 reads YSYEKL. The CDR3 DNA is TGCGCCAGCAGCCAGGACAGGGGGTCCTACGAGCAGTACTTC. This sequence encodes CASSQDRGSYEQYF.

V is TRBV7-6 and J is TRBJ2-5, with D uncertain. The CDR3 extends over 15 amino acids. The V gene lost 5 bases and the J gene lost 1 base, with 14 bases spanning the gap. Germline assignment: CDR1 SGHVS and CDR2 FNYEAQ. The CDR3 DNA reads TGTGCCAGCAGCCCAATAGGAGAACTCCAAGAGACCCAGTACTTC. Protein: CASSPIGELQETQYF.

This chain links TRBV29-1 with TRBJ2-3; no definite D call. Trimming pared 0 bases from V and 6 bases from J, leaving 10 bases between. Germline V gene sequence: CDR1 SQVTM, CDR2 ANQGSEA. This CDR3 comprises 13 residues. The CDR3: CSVEDQLWDTQYF. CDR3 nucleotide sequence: TGCAGCGTTGAAGATCAGTTATGGGATACGCAGTATTTT.

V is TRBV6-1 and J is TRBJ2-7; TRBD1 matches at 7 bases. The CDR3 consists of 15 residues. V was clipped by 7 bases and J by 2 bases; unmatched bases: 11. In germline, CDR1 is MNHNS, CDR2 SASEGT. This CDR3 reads CASKRQGSIPYEQYF. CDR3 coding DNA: TGTGCCAGCAAGAGACAGGGATCGATCCCCTACGAGCAGTACTTC.

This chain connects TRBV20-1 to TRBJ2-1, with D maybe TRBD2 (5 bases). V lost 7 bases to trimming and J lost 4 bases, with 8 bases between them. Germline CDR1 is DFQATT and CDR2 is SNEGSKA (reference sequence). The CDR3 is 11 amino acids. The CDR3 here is CSGLFYNEQFF. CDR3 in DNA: TGCAGTGGACTATTTTACAATGAGCAGTTCTTC.

Here the CDR3 reads CASSIVQGDYEQYF. In DNA form, the CDR3 reads TGTGCCAGTAGTATAGTACAGGGTGACTACGAGCAGTACTTC. J is TRBJ2-7 and V is TRBV19; TRBD1 might be the D (6 bases). V dropped 1 base and J dropped 3 bases, with 10 bases sitting between them. The CDR3 is made up of 14 amino acids. Germline loops: CDR1 LNHDA, CDR2 SQIVND (reference sequence).

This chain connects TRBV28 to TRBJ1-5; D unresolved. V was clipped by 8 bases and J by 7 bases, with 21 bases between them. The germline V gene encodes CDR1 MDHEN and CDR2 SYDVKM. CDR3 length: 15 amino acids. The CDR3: CASSPRPPRYQPQHF. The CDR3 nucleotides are TGTGCCAGCTCGCCTAGGCCGCCGAGGTACCAGCCCCAGCATTTT.

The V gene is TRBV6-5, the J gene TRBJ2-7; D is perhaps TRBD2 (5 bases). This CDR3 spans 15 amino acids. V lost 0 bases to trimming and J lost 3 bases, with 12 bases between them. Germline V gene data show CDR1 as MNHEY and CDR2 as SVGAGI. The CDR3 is CASSYSSTRLYEQYF. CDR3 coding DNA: TGTGCCAGCAGTTACTCGAGTACTAGACTCTACGAGCAGTACTTC.

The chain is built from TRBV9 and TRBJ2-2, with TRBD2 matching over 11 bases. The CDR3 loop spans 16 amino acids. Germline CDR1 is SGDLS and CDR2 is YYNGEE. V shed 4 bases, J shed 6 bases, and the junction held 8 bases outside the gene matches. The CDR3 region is CASSRSGTSGPGELFF. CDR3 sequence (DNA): TGTGCCAGCAGCCGAAGTGGGACTAGCGGTCCCGGGGAGCTGTTTTTT.

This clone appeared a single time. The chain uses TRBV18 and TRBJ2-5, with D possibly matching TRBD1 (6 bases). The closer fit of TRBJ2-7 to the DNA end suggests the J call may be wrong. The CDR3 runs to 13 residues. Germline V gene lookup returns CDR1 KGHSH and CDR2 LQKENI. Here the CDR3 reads CASSLTGRHEQYF. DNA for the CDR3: TGTGCCAGCTCACTGACAGGACGTCACGAGCAGTACTTC.